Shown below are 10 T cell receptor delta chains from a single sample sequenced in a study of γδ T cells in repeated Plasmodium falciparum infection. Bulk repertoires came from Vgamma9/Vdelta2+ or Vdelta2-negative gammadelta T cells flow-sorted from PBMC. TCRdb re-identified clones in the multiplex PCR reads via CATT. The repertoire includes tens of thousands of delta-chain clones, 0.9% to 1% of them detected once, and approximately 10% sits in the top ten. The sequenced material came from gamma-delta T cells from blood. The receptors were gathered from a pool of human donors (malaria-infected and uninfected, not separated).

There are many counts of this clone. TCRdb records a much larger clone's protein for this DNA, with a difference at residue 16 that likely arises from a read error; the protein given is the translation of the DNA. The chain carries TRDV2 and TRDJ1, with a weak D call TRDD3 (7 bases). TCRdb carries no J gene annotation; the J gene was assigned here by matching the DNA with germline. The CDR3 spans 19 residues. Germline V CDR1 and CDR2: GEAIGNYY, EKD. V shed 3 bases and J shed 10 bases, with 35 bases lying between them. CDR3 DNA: TGTGCCTGTGACCCCCTGGGGGGGGCCCCTTCCGAGGTGGACAGCAGACTCATCTTT. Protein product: CACDPLGGAPSEVDSRLIF.

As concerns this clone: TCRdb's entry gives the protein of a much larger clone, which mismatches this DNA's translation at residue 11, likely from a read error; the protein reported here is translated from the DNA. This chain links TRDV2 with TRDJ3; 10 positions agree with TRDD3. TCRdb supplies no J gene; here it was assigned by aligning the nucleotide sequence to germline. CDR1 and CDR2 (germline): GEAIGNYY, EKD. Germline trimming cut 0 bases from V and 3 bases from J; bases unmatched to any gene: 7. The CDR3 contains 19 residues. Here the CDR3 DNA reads TGTGCCTGTGACACCGTACTGGGGGATGCCTTCTGGGACACCCGACAGATGTTTTTC. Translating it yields CACDTVLGDAFWDTRQMFF.

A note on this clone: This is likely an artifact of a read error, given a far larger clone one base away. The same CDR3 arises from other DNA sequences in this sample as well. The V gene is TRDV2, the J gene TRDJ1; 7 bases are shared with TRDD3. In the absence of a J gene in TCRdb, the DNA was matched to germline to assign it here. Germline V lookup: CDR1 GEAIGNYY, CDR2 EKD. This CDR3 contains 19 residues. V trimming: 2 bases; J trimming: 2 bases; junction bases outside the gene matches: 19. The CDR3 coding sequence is TGTGCCTGTGACAAGGTCGCTCCCCTAGGGGATAGAGGGACCGATAAACTCATCTTT. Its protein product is CACDKVAPLGDRGTDKLIF.

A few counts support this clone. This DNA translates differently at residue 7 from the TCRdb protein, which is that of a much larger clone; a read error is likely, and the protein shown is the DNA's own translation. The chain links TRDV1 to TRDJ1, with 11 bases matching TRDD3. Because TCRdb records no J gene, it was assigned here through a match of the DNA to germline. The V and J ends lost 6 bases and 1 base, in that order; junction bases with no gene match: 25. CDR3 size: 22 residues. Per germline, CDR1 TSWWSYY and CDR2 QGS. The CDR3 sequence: CALGLVRSGKGWGILITDKLIF. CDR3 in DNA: TGTGCTCTTGGTCTTGTTCGTAGTGGAAAGGGCTGGGGGATACTGATCACCGATAAACTCATCTTT.

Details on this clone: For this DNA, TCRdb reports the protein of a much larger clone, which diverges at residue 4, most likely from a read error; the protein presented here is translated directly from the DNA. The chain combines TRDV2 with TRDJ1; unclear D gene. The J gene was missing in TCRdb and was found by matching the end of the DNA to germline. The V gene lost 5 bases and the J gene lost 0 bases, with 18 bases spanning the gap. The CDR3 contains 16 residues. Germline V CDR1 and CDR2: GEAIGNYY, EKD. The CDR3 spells CACGHLFPPYTDKLIF. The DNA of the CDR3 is TGTGCCTGTGGCCATCTTTTCCCACCGTACACCGATAAACTCATCTTT.

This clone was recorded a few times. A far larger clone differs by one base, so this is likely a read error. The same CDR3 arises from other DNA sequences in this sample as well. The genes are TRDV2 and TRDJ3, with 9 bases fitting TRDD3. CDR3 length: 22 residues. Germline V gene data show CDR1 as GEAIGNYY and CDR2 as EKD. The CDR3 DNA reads TGTGCCTGTGACACCGATTCTGACTGGGGGAAAAGAAGCTCCTGGGACACCCGTCAGATGTTTTTC. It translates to CACDTDSDWGKRSSWDTRQMFF.

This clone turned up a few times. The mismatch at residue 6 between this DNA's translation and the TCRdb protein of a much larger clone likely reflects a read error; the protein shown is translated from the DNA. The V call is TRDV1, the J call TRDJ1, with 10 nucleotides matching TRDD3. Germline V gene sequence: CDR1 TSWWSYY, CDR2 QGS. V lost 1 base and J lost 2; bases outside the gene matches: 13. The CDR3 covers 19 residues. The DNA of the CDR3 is TGTGCTCTTGGGGAACCTTTCAACCGCGTACTGGGGGATACCGATAAACTCATCTTT. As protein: CALGEPFNRVLGDTDKLIF.

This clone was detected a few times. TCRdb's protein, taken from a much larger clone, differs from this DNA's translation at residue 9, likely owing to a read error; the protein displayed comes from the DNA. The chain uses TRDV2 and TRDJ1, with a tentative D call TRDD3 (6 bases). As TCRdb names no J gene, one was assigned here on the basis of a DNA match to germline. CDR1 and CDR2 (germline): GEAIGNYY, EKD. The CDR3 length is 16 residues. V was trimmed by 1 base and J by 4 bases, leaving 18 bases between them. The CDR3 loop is CACDTSRGTRDDKLIF. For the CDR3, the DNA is TGTGCCTGTGACACAAGTCGGGGGACACGAGACGATAAACTCATCTTT.

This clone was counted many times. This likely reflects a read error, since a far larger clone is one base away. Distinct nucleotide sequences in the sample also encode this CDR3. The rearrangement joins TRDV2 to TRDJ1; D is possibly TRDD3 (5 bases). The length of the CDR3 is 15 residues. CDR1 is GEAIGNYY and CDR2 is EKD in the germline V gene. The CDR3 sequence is CACDHGEHYTDKLIF. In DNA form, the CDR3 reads TGCGCCTGTGACCATGGGGAACATTACACCGATAAACTCATCTTT.

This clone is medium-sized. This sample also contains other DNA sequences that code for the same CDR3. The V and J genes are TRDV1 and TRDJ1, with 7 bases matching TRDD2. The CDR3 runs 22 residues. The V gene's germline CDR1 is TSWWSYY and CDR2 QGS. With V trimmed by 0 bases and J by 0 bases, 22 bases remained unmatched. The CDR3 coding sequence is TGTGCTCTTGGGGAACTTATTCCTACGGCTGGGACACCGTCGAAGTACACCGATAAACTCATCTTT. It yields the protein CALGELIPTAGTPSKYTDKLIF.